The rows below give T cell receptor beta chains drawn from one sample of a study of coeliac disease. The method was immunoSEQ multiplex PCR; TCRdb's version includes in-frame clones alone and lacks a portion of them. This table has roughly 4,800 clones, around three quarters appearing once. Sequenced: lymphocytes from the gut lamina propria. These receptors all stem from a man younger than 35 with celiac disease on a gluten-free diet. Each CDR3 is given with its conserved first and last residue. D genes are given only for firm matches. Clone size is stated in some rows and not others, as once, few, many or a class when expanded.

v_call	j_call	clone_size	cdr3_length	d_call	cdr3_nt	cdr3_aa
TRBV6-5	TRBJ1-1	.	12	.	TGTGCCAGCAGTCACAGACGCACTGAAGCTTTCTTT	CASSHRRTEAFF
TRBV27	TRBJ1-2	.	15	.	TGTGCCAGCATGACGAACAGGGCCTCTAACTATGGCTACACCTTC	CASMTNRASNYGYTF
TRBV11-2	TRBJ2-4	.	17	TRBD1	TGTGCCAGCAGCTTAGACCGGGACAGGGTGGTCAAAAACATTCAGTACTTC	CASSLDRDRVVKNIQYF
TRBV4-3	TRBJ2-2	.	18	TRBD1	TGCGCCAGCAGCCAAGAAACTTTCGGACAGGGGGAGTTACGGGAGCTGTTTTTT	CASSQETFGQGELRELFF
TRBV7-9	TRBJ1-6	.	14	.	TGTGCCAGCACCGTACAGGGATCCAATTCACCCCTCCACTTT	CASTVQGSNSPLHF
TRBV2	TRBJ1-1	.	15	.	TGTGCCAGCAGTGAAGCTGGAGGGAGTGGCACTGAAGCTTTCTTT	CASSEAGGSGTEAFF
TRBV4-3	TRBJ2-3	.	18	TRBD2	TGCGCCAGCAGCCAAGAAGGGGCTAGCGGGGGCCGCACAGATACGCAGTATTTT	CASSQEGASGGRTDTQYF
TRBV4-1	TRBJ1-1	.	12	TRBD1	TGCGCCAGCAGCCAAACAGGGGCTGAAGCTTTCTTT	CASSQTGAEAFF
TRBV6-5	TRBJ1-2	once	13	.	TGTGCCAGCAGTTACTCTGGGAGCTATGGCTACACCTTC	CASSYSGSYGYTF
TRBV5-1	TRBJ1-4	.	16	TRBD1	TGCGCCAGCAGCTTGGTGGTCGGGACAGGGCTAGAAAAACTGTTTTTT	CASSLVVGTGLEKLFF
TRBV12-5	TRBJ2-7	.	13	TRBD1	TGTGCTAGTGGCGTCGACAGGGGTTACGAGCAGTACTTC	CASGVDRGYEQYF
TRBV4-3	TRBJ1-1	.	14	TRBD1	TGCGCCAGCAGCCAAGGGCAGGGGGCCACTGAAGCTTTCTTT	CASSQGQGATEAFF
TRBV6-5	TRBJ1-4	few	15	.	TGTGCCAGCAGTTCGTACACTTCCCGGGGTGAAAAACTGTTTTTT	CASSSYTSRGEKLFF
TRBV27	TRBJ1-4	.	13	.	TGTGCCAGCAGTTTACAGGTTGCCGAAAAACTGTTTTTT	CASSLQVAEKLFF
TRBV7-9	TRBJ1-4	.	13	.	TGTGCCAGCAGCTTACTGGGCTATGAAAAACTGTTTTTT	CASSLLGYEKLFF
TRBV6-1	TRBJ2-3	.	16	TRBD1	TGTGCCAGCAGTGAAAAGACAGGGATTGGCACAGATACGCAGTATTTT	CASSEKTGIGTDTQYF
TRBV4-3	TRBJ2-3	.	15	TRBD1	TGCGCCAGCAGCCAAGGTTACCACAGGGGAGATACGCAGTATTTT	CASSQGYHRGDTQYF
TRBV5-1	TRBJ2-2	.	11	.	TGCGCCAGCAGCTTGGCGGGGTTGATGTTTTTT	CASSLAGLMFF
TRBV9	TRBJ1-5	.	14	.	TGTGCCAGCAGCGTTGAGGGATTCAATCAGCCCCAGCATTTT	CASSVEGFNQPQHF
TRBV6-5	TRBJ1-2	.	13	.	TGTGCCAGCAGTAACGGACAGTCTGGGGGCTACACCTTC	CASSNGQSGGYTF
TRBV5-1	TRBJ2-3	.	14	TRBD2	TGCGCCAGCATGCTAGCGGGGGGCACAGATACGCAGTATTTT	CASMLAGGTDTQYF
TRBV4-2	TRBJ1-5	.	17	TRBD1	TGTGCCAGCAGCCAAGACGGACAGGAATTAAGCAATCAGCCCCAGCATTTT	CASSQDGQELSNQPQHF
TRBV2	TRBJ2-5	.	13	.	TGTGCCACAACAGGGAATGGACAAGAGACCCAGTACTTC	CATTGNGQETQYF
TRBV5-3	TRBJ1-1	once	14	TRBD1	TGTGCCAGAAGCTTGGCCCGGGACAGCCTGGTAGCTTTCTTT	CARSLARDSLVAFF
TRBV19	TRBJ2-2	.	15	.	TGTGCCAGTAGTATATGGGGAGGCGGCACCGGGGAGCTGTTTTTT	CASSIWGGGTGELFF
TRBV19	TRBJ1-1	.	14	TRBD1	TGTGCCAGTAGGGGTGAGGACAGGGGAACTGAAGCTTTCTTT	CASRGEDRGTEAFF
TRBV5-6	TRBJ1-1	few	15	TRBD1	TGTGCCAGCAGCTGGGGACAGAACATGAACACTGAAGCTTTCTTT	CASSWGQNMNTEAFF
TRBV6-5	TRBJ1-2	.	11	.	TGTGCCAGTACTCAGGGTGATGGCTACACCTTC	CASTQGDGYTF
TRBV14	TRBJ2-1	.	16	.	TGTGCCAGCAGCCAAGATTCCCGACGGGGACTCAATGAGCAGTTCTTC	CASSQDSRRGLNEQFF
TRBV30	TRBJ2-2	.	13	.	TGTGCCTGGAGTGCCCGGGGTTACGGGGAGCTGTTTTTT	CAWSARGYGELFF
TRBV7-2	TRBJ1-2	few	14	.	TGTGCCAGCAGCTTAGATTGGCAGAACTATGGCTACACCTTC	CASSLDWQNYGYTF
TRBV5-4	TRBJ1-4	.	14	TRBD1	TGTGCCAGCAGCTGGGACAGGGGTAATGAAAAACTGTTTTTT	CASSWDRGNEKLFF
TRBV5-1	TRBJ2-1	.	16	TRBD2	TGCGCCAGCAGCACCGCCGGGACTAGCGTCTACAATGAGCAGTTCTTC	CASSTAGTSVYNEQFF
TRBV6-1	TRBJ1-2	.	14	TRBD1	TGTGCCAGCAGCCTGGACAGGGGATGGGATGGCTACACCTTC	CASSLDRGWDGYTF
TRBV19	TRBJ2-3	.	13	.	TGTGCCAGTAGTATGAGACAGACAGATACGCAGTATTTT	CASSMRQTDTQYF
TRBV28	TRBJ2-5	once	12	.	TGTGCCAGCAGTTTATTTCAGGCGACCCAGTACTTC	CASSLFQATQYF
TRBV19	TRBJ1-1	.	15	.	TGTGCCAGTAGCCCTAACAGGGTCATGAACACTGAAGCTTTCTTT	CASSPNRVMNTEAFF
TRBV27	TRBJ2-1	.	14	TRBD2	TGTGCCAGCAGTCGGGGGGGCTCCTACAATGAGCAGTTCTTC	CASSRGGSYNEQFF
TRBV7-2	TRBJ2-7	.	12	.	TGTGCCAGCAGCTTGTCATTCTACGAGCAGTACTTC	CASSLSFYEQYF
TRBV6-6	TRBJ1-1	once	13	.	TGTGCCAGCAGCAAGACAGAAAACACTGAAGCTTTCTTT	CASSKTENTEAFF
TRBV9	TRBJ2-7	.	14	.	TGTGCCAGCAGCGTAGAGGAGGGGGCTAGCGAGCAGTACTTC	CASSVEEGASEQYF
TRBV5-1	TRBJ2-1	.	15	TRBD2	TGCGCCAGCAGCCTAGCGGGGGGCGACTACAATGAGCAGTTCTTC	CASSLAGGDYNEQFF
TRBV7-3	TRBJ2-1	.	13	.	TGTGCCAGCAGCTTAGGCCAGAACAATGAGCAGTTCTTC	CASSLGQNNEQFF
TRBV5-1	TRBJ2-7	.	14	.	TGCGCCAGCAGCTTTACTACAAGCTCCTACGAGCAGTACTTC	CASSFTTSSYEQYF
TRBV28	TRBJ2-2	.	17	TRBD2	TGTGCCAGCAGTTTATGGGCTAGCGGGGGACTCACCGGGGAGCTGTTTTTT	CASSLWASGGLTGELFF
TRBV5-6	TRBJ1-4	.	15	.	TGTGCCAGCAGCTTGGTATCCCCAACTAATGAAAAACTGTTTTTT	CASSLVSPTNEKLFF
TRBV5-4	TRBJ2-5	.	14	.	TGTGCCAGCAGCCCCGGGAGAGGGGAAGAGACCCAGTACTTC	CASSPGRGEETQYF
TRBV28	TRBJ2-7	.	15	TRBD1	TGTGCCAGCAGTCAACTCGGGACAGGGCCCTACGAGCAGTACTTC	CASSQLGTGPYEQYF
TRBV7-2	TRBJ1-5	.	15	.	TGTGCCAGCAGCCTTGCGGGGGCTCGGAAACAGCCCCAGCATTTT	CASSLAGARKQPQHF
TRBV9	TRBJ2-3	.	15	.	TGTGCCAGCAGCGTAAGATCAGATAGCACAGATACGCAGTATTTT	CASSVRSDSTDTQYF
TRBV6-5	TRBJ2-2	.	13	TRBD1	TGTGCCAGCATGACAGGGGCTACCGGGGAGCTGTTTTTT	CASMTGATGELFF
TRBV29-1	TRBJ2-7	.	20	TRBD1	TGCAGCGTTGAAGACCGAATTTATTTCGGTGGGGACAGTAGGATTTACGAGCAGTACTTC	CSVEDRIYFGGDSRIYEQYF
TRBV28	TRBJ1-5	.	15	.	TGTGCCAGCAGTTTCGGGGGGGCAAGGAATCAGCCCCAGCATTTT	CASSFGGARNQPQHF
TRBV25-1	TRBJ2-5	few	14	.	TGTGCCAGCAGTGAATCAGGTCTCCAAGAGACCCAGTACTTC	CASSESGLQETQYF
TRBV4-3	TRBJ2-7	.	14	.	TGCGCCAGCAGCCAAGATCTGTTTAGCGACGAGCAGTACTTC	CASSQDLFSDEQYF